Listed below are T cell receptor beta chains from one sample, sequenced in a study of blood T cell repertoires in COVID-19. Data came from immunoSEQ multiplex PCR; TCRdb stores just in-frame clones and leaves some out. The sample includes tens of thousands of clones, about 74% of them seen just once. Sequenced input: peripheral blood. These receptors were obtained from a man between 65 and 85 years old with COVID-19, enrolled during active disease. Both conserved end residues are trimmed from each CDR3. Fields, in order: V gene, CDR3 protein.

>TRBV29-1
SVEAGEGVEQF
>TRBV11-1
ASTSGLNTGELF
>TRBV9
ASSVLAGTDTQY
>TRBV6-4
ASSDWEGTQPQH
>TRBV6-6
ASNGGTFKGEQY
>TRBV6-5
ASSYSNSGANVLT
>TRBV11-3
ASSLDHGGKYEQY
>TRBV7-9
ASSKDNTGGYT
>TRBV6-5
ASSYSRLVETQY
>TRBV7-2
ASSARTSGPYEQY
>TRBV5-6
ASSLTERLYEQY
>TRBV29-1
SVGTGLASSTDTQY
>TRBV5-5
ASSLNIPGTGDTEAF
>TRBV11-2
ASSLDRGVVNSPLH
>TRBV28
ASSSGGYEKLF
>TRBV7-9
ASSSGRVTQY
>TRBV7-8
ASSPRLAGGNEQF
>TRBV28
ASSEDRRNTGELF
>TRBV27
ASSSVGETQY
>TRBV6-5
ASSFKNKNTEAF
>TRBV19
ASSGRWEVLAKNIQY
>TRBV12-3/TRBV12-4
ASSLTSSQF
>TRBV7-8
ASTTGSRYTEAF
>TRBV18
ASSGQPLAGELF
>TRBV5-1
ASSKTSGEYNEQF
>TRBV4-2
ASSQKGGVAGADTQY
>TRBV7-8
ASSPGGLLAGIQETQY
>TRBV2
AREGAIRQMISSYNEQF
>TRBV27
ASSKFLTGGVEELF
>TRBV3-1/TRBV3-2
ASSQGSSGRGADTQY
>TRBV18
ASSPLWTGGNSGANVLT
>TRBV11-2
ASSLFTGGTEAF
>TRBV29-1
SVAGGRTLYGYT
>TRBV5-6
ASSFPGDGYGYT
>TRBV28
ASRTRDLVSDTQY
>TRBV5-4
ASSLGDRDAF
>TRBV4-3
ASSHPTGGRTEAF
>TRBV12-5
ASVNLGNLNTEAF
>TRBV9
ASSVAGLSYGYT
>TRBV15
ATSRVRQSQETQY
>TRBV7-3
ASSLGQGTDTQY